This T cell receptor beta chain was captured by sequencing in a study of shared clonotypes between healthy human individuals. Background on the study: The cohort comprised a couple of women and a few men. Their ages spanned 18 to 49 years. Points from the study as a whole: Clonotype sharing across several donors was observed for roughly 5% of naive CD4 clonotypes.

CD45RO-negative, CCR7-positively selected cells formed the naive CD8 fraction, excluding terminally differentiated effector memory CD45RA+ cells. Every contributor of samples was a Caucasian grown-up residing in Nashville, Tennessee. V lost 1 base to trimming and J lost 4 bases; unmatched junction nucleotides: 2. The CDR3 totals 14 residues. CDR1 and CDR2 from the germline V gene are SGHVS and FQNEAQ. Replicate sorted-subset PCRs were loaded with around 220 ng DNA, 29,000 or so T cell genomes. Some clones are missing from TCRdb's copy, which holds only in-frame ones; the method was immunoSEQ multiplex PCR. The sample consists of more than 2 million clones, roughly 93% of them appearing once. Turning to this clone: Antigen: not known. The same CDR3 also results from other DNA sequences found in this sample.

The TCR originated in a man between 18 and 35 years old in good health. Some clones in this sample may be carry-over from other donors' samples. The chain is built from TRBV7-8 and TRBJ2-7, with 9 positions matching TRBD2. Sequenced input: naive CD8+ T cells from PBMCs. As DNA, the CDR3 is TGTGCCAGCAGCTTAGGCGGGAGGGTTTACGAGCAGTACTTC. Its protein product is CASSLGGRVYEQYF. Together with reference TRBV7-8 and TRBJ2-7, the CDR3 gives the full variable domain: GAGVSQSPRYKVAKRGQDVALRCDPISGHVSLFWYQQALGQGPEFLTYFQNEAQLDKSGLPSDRFFAERPEGSVSTLKIQRTQQEDSAVYLCASSLGGRVYEQYFGPGTRLTVT.